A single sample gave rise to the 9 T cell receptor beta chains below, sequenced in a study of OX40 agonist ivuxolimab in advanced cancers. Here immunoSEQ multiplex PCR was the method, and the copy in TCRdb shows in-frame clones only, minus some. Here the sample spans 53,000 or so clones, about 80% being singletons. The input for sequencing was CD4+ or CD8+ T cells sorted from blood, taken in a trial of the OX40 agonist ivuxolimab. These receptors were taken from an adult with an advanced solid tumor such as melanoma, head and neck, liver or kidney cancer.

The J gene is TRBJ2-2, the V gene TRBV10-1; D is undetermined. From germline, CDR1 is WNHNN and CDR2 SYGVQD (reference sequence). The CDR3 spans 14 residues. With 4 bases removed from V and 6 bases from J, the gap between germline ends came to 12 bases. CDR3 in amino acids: CASSVSSSSGELFF. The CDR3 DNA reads TGCGCCAGCAGTGTTTCTAGTAGCTCCGGGGAGCTGTTTTTT.

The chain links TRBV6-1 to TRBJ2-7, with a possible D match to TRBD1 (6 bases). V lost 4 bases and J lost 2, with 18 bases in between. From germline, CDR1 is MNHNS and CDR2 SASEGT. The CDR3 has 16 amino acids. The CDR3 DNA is TGTGCCAGCAGTGTACCGTCGTTTGGACAGACCTACGAGCAGTACTTC. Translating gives CASSVPSFGQTYEQYF.

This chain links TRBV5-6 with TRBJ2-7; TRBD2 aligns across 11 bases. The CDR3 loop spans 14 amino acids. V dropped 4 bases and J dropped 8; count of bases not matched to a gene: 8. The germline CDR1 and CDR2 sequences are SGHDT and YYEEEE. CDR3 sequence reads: CASSRGGLAEKQYF. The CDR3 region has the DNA TGTGCCAGCAGCCGGGGGGGACTAGCGGAAAAGCAGTACTTC. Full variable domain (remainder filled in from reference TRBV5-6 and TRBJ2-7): DAGVTQSPTHLIKTRGQQVTLRCSPKSGHDTVSWYQQALGQGPQFIFQYYEEEERQRGNFPDRFSGHQFPNYSSELNVNALLLGDSALYLCASSRGGLAEKQYFGPGTRLTVT.

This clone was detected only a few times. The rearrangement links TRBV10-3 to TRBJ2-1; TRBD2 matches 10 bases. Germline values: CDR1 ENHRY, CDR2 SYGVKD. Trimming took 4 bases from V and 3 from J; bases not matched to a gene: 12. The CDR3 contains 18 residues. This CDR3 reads CAISGNYRLAGIYNEQFF. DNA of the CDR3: TGTGCCATCAGTGGGAACTATCGACTAGCGGGTATCTACAATGAGCAGTTCTTC.

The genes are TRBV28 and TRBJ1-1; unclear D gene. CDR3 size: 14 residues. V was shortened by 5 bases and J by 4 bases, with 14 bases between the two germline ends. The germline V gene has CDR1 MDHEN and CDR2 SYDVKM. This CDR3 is CASSPPSLGTEAFF. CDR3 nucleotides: TGTGCCAGCAGTCCCCCCTCTCTGGGCACTGAAGCTTTCTTT.

In nucleotides, the CDR3 is TGCGCCAGCAACCAGGACAGCATGAACACTGAAGCTTTCTTT. Amino acids: CASNQDSMNTEAFF. The J gene is TRBJ1-1, the V gene TRBV5-1; perhaps TRBD1 as D (6 bases). The V end lost 6 bases, the J end lost 0 bases, and 12 bases lay between the germline ends. The length of the CDR3 is 14 residues. CDR1 and CDR2 (germline): SGHRS, YFSETQ. Full variable domain (rest looked up from reference TRBV5-1 and TRBJ1-1): KAGVTQTPRYLIKTRGQQVTLSCSPISGHRSVSWYQQTPGQGLQFLFEYFSETQRNKGNFPGRFSGRQFSNSRSEMNVSTLELGDSALYLCASNQDSMNTEAFFGQGTRLTVV.

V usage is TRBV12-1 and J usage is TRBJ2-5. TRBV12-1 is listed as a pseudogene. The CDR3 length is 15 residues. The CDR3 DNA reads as TGTGCCAGCAGCTTAGCTAACAGGGAGGCAGGCACCCAGTACTTC. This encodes CASSLANREAGTQYF.

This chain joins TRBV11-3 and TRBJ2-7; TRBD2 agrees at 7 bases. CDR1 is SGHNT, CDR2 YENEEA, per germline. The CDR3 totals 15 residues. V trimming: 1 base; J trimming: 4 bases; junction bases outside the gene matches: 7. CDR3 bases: TGTGCCAGCAGCTTAGGCCGGGACTACCAATACGAGCAGTACTTC. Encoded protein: CASSLGRDYQYEQYF.

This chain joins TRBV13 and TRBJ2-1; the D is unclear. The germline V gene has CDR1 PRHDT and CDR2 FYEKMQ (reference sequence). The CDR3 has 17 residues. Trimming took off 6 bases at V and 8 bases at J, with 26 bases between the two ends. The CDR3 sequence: CASSQLVTFGIFDEQFF. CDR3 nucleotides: TGTGCCAGCAGTCAATTAGTTACTTTTGGGATTTTCGATGAGCAGTTCTTC.